Listed below are T cell receptor beta chains from one sample, sequenced in a study of a mutant IDH1 vaccine in newly diagnosed glioma. Clones were sequenced by immunoSEQ multiplex PCR, and TCRdb holds only the in-frame ones, with some missing. Among approximately 36,000 clones listed, about 80% were seen once. Antigen specificity for these receptors is unknown. Source: peripheral blood mononuclear cells (PBMCs), taken from a glioma patient whose treatment included an IDH1 peptide vaccine. These receptors were obtained from a young woman with glioma. Some clones in this sample may be carry-over from other donors' samples. CDR3s include the opening cysteine and the closing phenylalanine or tryptophan. The D gene is left open where the match is weak. Only part of the rows carry a size: once, few, many, or a class if the clone is expanded.

size,D,V,J,DNA,CDR3
-,-,TRBV6-5,TRBJ1-5,TGTGCCAGCAGTTACCTAAAAGGGCCGGGTATTGGGCCCCAGCATTTT,CASSYLKGPGIGPQHF
-,-,TRBV21-1,TRBJ1-5,TGTGCCAGCAGCATCCCCGGGACAGATGCACAGCCCCAGCATTTT,CASSIPGTDAQPQHF
-,TRBD1,TRBV14,TRBJ1-2,TGTGCCAGCAGCCAAGGGGCAGGGGGTAGCACCTTC,CASSQGAGGSTF
-,-,TRBV9,TRBJ1-1,TGTGCCAGCAGCCCCCCCGACGGGAGAGAGACTGAAGCTTTCTTT,CASSPPDGRETEAFF
few,-,TRBV2,TRBJ1-5,TGTGCCAGCAGTGAAGAGTCAGGGGGCAATCAGCCCCAGCATTTT,CASSEESGGNQPQHF
-,-,TRBV19,TRBJ2-3,TGTGCCAGTAGTATAGTGGCCCTCTTTAAGGAGGGGGGAATTGATACGCAGTATTTT,CASSIVALFKEGGIDTQYF
-,-,TRBV5-1,TRBJ1-1,TGCGCCAGCAGGGTGGGTAACACTGAAGCTTTCTTT,CASRVGNTEAFF
once,-,TRBV6-1,TRBJ1-2,TGTGCCAGCCCGGAGGGTCCGGTAACGGACTATGGCTACACCTTC,CASPEGPVTDYGYTF
few,TRBD1,TRBV5-4,TRBJ1-1,TGTGCCAGCAGGGACAGGGGAGTGACTGAAGCTTTCTTT,CASRDRGVTEAFF
-,-,TRBV28,TRBJ1-5,TGTGCCAGCCTGCCCTTGTCCTGGGGCAATCAGCCCCAGCATTTT,CASLPLSWGNQPQHF
-,TRBD1,TRBV6-6,TRBJ2-5,TGTGCCAGCAGTTCAGGACAGGGGAGGGAGACCCAGTACTTC,CASSSGQGRETQYF